These T cell receptor beta chains were read from a single sample in a study of blood T cell repertoires in COVID-19. The method was immunoSEQ multiplex PCR; TCRdb's version includes in-frame clones alone and lacks a portion of them. Among approximately 69,000 clones, roughly 82% were seen once, and the ten largest hold about 13%. The material sequenced was peripheral blood. These receptors were collected from a woman over 75 with acute or convalescent COVID-19. The CDR3 runs from the conserved cysteine through the conserved F or W. A D gene is named only where the DNA matches it firmly. Expanded clones get a size class; other rows say once, few or many, or leave the size out.

V gene,D gene,J gene,clone size,CDR3 protein,CDR3 DNA
TRBV19,TRBD1,TRBJ1-5,.,CASSSWDRDNQPQHF,TGTGCCAGTAGTAGTTGGGACAGGGACAATCAGCCCCAGCATTTT
TRBV18,TRBD1,TRBJ1-1,once,CASSPVGQGRTEAFF,TGTGCCAGCTCACCAGTGGGACAGGGTAGGACTGAAGCTTTCTTT
TRBV5-1,.,TRBJ2-5,.,CASSSPEQGGTQYF,TGCGCCAGCAGCTCTCCGGAGCAGGGAGGGACCCAGTACTTC
TRBV4-3,TRBD1,TRBJ2-7,.,CASSQARTGAYEQYF,TGCGCCAGCAGCCAAGCCCGGACAGGAGCCTACGAGCAGTACTTC
TRBV5-1,TRBD1,TRBJ2-2,.,CASSSIGTGRTGELFF,TGCGCCAGCAGCTCCATTGGGACAGGGAGAACCGGGGAGCTGTTTTTT
TRBV19,TRBD1,TRBJ2-7,.,CASSADRRSSYEQYF,TGTGCCAGTAGTGCGGACAGGCGCTCTTCCTACGAGCAGTACTTC
TRBV3-1/TRBV3-2,.,TRBJ2-7,.,CASSQDTGNSPSPTYEQYF,TGTGCCAGCAGCCAAGATACCGGGAACTCACCCTCTCCTACCTACGAGCAGTACTTC
TRBV27,.,TRBJ1-1,.,CATLDRSSFKAFF,TGTGCCACCTTAGACAGGAGTTCATTTAAGGCTTTCTTT
TRBV5-4,.,TRBJ1-2,.,CASSLLDSLYGYTF,TGTGCCAGCAGCTTACTGGACAGCCTCTATGGCTACACCTTC
TRBV5-4,TRBD2,TRBJ2-7,.,CASSQQVAGAVGEQYF,TGTGCCAGCAGCCAACAAGTGGCGGGAGCCGTCGGCGAGCAGTACTTC
TRBV18,.,TRBJ1-1,.,CASSSLSSDTEAFF,TGTGCCAGCTCAAGTCTGAGTTCCGACACTGAAGCTTTCTTT
TRBV15,.,TRBJ2-5,few,CATSRQGETQYF,TGTGCCACCAGCAGACAGGGAGAGACCCAGTACTTC
TRBV24-1,.,TRBJ2-1,few,CATKSRISGYNEQFF,TGTGCCACCAAGTCGAGAATCTCGGGTTACAATGAGCAGTTCTTC
TRBV6-6,TRBD1,TRBJ1-5,few,CASSPRQGARGNQPQHF,TGTGCCAGCAGTCCCCGACAGGGGGCGAGAGGCAATCAGCCCCAGCATTTT
TRBV28,TRBD1,TRBJ2-7,.,CASREPGQGAGEQYF,TGTGCCAGCAGAGAACCGGGACAGGGGGCTGGCGAGCAGTACTTC
TRBV9,.,TRBJ2-5,.,CASSSLRQYQETQYF,TGTGCCAGCAGCTCGTTAAGACAGTACCAAGAGACCCAGTACTTC
TRBV11-2,TRBD2,TRBJ2-7,.,CASSPVAGGAGEQYF,TGTGCCAGCAGCCCAGTTGCGGGAGGAGCGGGGGAGCAGTACTTC
TRBV12-3/TRBV12-4,.,TRBJ2-7,medium-sized,CASSLRREQYF,TGTGCCAGCAGTTTAAGGCGGGAGCAGTACTTC
TRBV11-3,.,TRBJ2-3,.,CASRGGSADTQYF,TGTGCCAGCAGGGGAGGTAGCGCAGATACGCAGTATTTT
TRBV6-6,.,TRBJ1-3,.,CASSYSTVIGNTIYF,TGTGCCAGCAGTTACTCGACAGTAATCGGAAACACCATATATTTT
TRBV29-1,TRBD2,TRBJ2-1,once,CSVERTGGYNEQFF,TGCAGCGTTGAAAGGACGGGAGGCTACAATGAGCAGTTCTTC
TRBV4-1,.,TRBJ2-7,.,CASSLRAGRNEQYF,TGCGCCAGCAGCCTTCGGGCAGGGAGGAACGAGCAGTACTTC
TRBV29-1,.,TRBJ1-2,.,CSVYRDHGYTF,TGCAGCGTTTACAGGGATCATGGCTACACCTTC
TRBV19,TRBD2,TRBJ2-7,.,CASSIAGGDYEQYF,TGTGCCAGTAGTATAGCGGGGGGGGACTACGAGCAGTACTTC